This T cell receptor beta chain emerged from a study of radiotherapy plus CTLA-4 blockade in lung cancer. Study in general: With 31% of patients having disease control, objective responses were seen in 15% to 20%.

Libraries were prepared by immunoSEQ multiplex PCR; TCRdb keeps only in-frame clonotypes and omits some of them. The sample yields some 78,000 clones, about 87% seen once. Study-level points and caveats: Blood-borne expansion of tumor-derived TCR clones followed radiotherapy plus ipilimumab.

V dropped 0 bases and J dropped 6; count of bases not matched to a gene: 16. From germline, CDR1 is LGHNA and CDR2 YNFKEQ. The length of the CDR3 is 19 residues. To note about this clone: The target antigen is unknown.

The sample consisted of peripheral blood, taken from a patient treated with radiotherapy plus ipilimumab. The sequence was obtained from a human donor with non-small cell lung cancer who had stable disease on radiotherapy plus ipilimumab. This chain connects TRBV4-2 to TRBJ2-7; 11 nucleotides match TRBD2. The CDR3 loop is CASSQDKGTSGPSAGEQYF. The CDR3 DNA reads TGTGCCAGCAGCCAAGATAAAGGGACTAGCGGACCCTCAGCCGGCGAGCAGTACTTC.